A selection of T cell receptor beta chains follows, all from one sample in a study of blood T cell repertoires in COVID-19. Libraries were prepared by immunoSEQ multiplex PCR; TCRdb keeps only in-frame clonotypes and omits some of them. Of 190,000 or so clones in the sample, more than 85% were seen once. The source material was peripheral blood. The receptors were sampled from a man aged 35 to 55 with active or convalescent COVID-19. Both conserved end residues are part of each CDR3. D genes are given only for firm matches. The size field is filled for only some rows; it gives once, few, many or a size class.

>TRBJ2-6|TRBD1|.|TRBV10-3
TGTGCCATAGGGCAGGGGGACTCTGGGGCCAACGTCCTGACTTTC
CAIGQGDSGANVLTF
>TRBJ1-2|TRBD1|.|TRBV7-6
TGTGCCAGCAGCTTAGAGACAGGGGATTATGGCTACACCTTC
CASSLETGDYGYTF
>TRBJ2-7|.|.|TRBV7-2
TGTGCCAGCAGCCAATACAGGAAGCCCAACGAGCAGTACTTC
CASSQYRKPNEQYF
>TRBJ2-3|.|.|TRBV6-2/TRBV6-3
TGTGCCAGCAGTTCCCCTTTCGGGGAAATCACAGATACGCAGTATTTT
CASSSPFGEITDTQYF
>TRBJ1-1|.|once|TRBV7-8
TGTGCCAGGCGGTGGAGAACTGAAGCTTTCTTT
CARRWRTEAFF
>TRBJ1-2|TRBD1|.|TRBV5-4
TGTGCCAGCAGCGAACAGGGGACCGCTAACTATGGCTACACCTTC
CASSEQGTANYGYTF
>TRBJ1-2|TRBD1|.|TRBV9
TGTGCCAGCAGCGAGGACAGGGGACTGATTGGTGGCTACACCTTC
CASSEDRGLIGGYTF
>TRBJ2-3|TRBD2|.|TRBV9
TGTGCCAGCAGCGCCGGACTAGCGGGAGATACGCAGTATTTT
CASSAGLAGDTQYF
>TRBJ2-7|.|.|TRBV6-5
TGTGCCAGCAGCCTGGTGGACAAAACGTACGAGCAGTACTTC
CASSLVDKTYEQYF
>TRBJ2-2|TRBD1|.|TRBV19
TGTGCCAGTAGTAGGACAGGGAACACCGGGGAGCTGTTTTTT
CASSRTGNTGELFF
>TRBJ1-1|.|.|TRBV10-3
TGTGCCATCAGTGAGCTAAGGGGAGGCGGGAACACTGAAGCTTTCTTT
CAISELRGGGNTEAFF
>TRBJ2-7|TRBD1|.|TRBV5-1
TGCGCCAGCAGCTTGATCACAGGGGGGTCTTCCTACGAGCAGTACTTC
CASSLITGGSSYEQYF
>TRBJ2-2|TRBD1|.|TRBV5-1
TGCGCCAGCAGCTGGAATTCGTTCCCGGGACAGGGGTACGACACCGGGGAGCTGTTTTTT
CASSWNSFPGQGYDTGELFF
>TRBJ1-1|.|.|TRBV4-3
TGCGCCAGCAGCCAAGATTTTGGAGGAACTGAAGCTTTCTTT
CASSQDFGGTEAFF
>TRBJ2-7|.|.|TRBV14
TGTGCCAGCAGCCTCGACAGGCCCTACGAGCAGTACTTC
CASSLDRPYEQYF
>TRBJ2-3|TRBD1|.|TRBV5-4
TGTGCCAGCAGCCCGAGACAGGGCGGCGATACGCAGTATTTT
CASSPRQGGDTQYF
>TRBJ1-1|.|.|TRBV25-1
TGTGCCAGCAGTTTAGGGGTAGGGGTGGGGACTGAAGCTTTCTTT
CASSLGVGVGTEAFF
>TRBJ1-6|.|many|TRBV10-3
TGTGCCATCAGTGAGTCGGTCAGAAATAATTCACCCCTCCACTTT
CAISESVRNNSPLHF
>TRBJ1-5|TRBD1|.|TRBV30
TGTGCCTGGGACCTCGGGACAGGCCTAAATCAGCCCCAGCATTTT
CAWDLGTGLNQPQHF
>TRBJ2-3|TRBD1|.|TRBV5-1
TGCGCCAGCAGCCTTGGACAGGGGGTCACAGATACGCAGTATTTT
CASSLGQGVTDTQYF
>TRBJ1-1|.|.|TRBV5-1
TGCGCCAGCAGCCCCACGGGGGGCAGCACTGAAGCTTTCTTT
CASSPTGGSTEAFF
>TRBJ2-7|TRBD1|few|TRBV6-6
TGTGCCAGCAGCCCCGGACAGGGTTCCTACGAGCAGTACTTC
CASSPGQGSYEQYF
>TRBJ2-7|TRBD1|.|TRBV11-3
TGTGCCAGCAGCTTTAACAGGGGCGAGCAGTACTTC
CASSFNRGEQYF
>TRBJ1-3|.|.|TRBV14
TGTGCCAGCAGCGTCCCCGGGGAAAACACCATATATTTT
CASSVPGENTIYF
>TRBJ1-1|.|few|TRBV28
TGTGCCACCTATCTCCAAGGGGGACGCCGCCGTGAAGCTTTCTTT
CATYLQGGRRREAFF
>TRBJ1-4|.|.|TRBV19
TGTGCCAGTAGTATAGTCGGACAGCTAAATGAAAAACTGTTTTTT
CASSIVGQLNEKLFF
>TRBJ1-4|TRBD1|.|TRBV10-3
TGTGCCATCAGTGAGGCGGACAGGGGGCAATTGGGAGAAAAACTGTTTTTT
CAISEADRGQLGEKLFF
>TRBJ2-2|TRBD1|once|TRBV30
TGTGCCTGGAGTTTCCCCGACAGGGCGGCCGGGGAGCTGTTTTTT
CAWSFPDRAAGELFF
>TRBJ2-7|.|few|TRBV5-6
TGTGCCAGCAGTACTAGCCCTGGCGAGCAGTACTTC
CASSTSPGEQYF
>TRBJ1-1|.|.|TRBV6-4
TGTGCCAGCAGTGACTCGCCTGAGACTGAAGCTTTCTTT
CASSDSPETEAFF
>TRBJ1-3|.|few|TRBV7-9
TGTGCCAGCAGAGAAGCAGGCATCTCTGGAAACACCATATATTTT
CASREAGISGNTIYF
>TRBJ1-6|.|.|TRBV10-3
TGTGCCTCACAGGGAGAAAGGTTGAATAATTCACCCCTCCACTTT
CASQGERLNNSPLHF
>TRBJ2-7|.|.|TRBV6-2/TRBV6-3
TGTGCCAGCAGCCGCCCAGCGGGTGTTACGCAGCAGTACTTC
CASSRPAGVTQQYF
>TRBJ1-1|.|.|TRBV6-1
TGTGCCAGCAGTGAAAGGCCGGGGAGGGCAGGTGAAGCTTTCTTT
CASSERPGRAGEAFF
>TRBJ2-3|.|.|TRBV27
TGTGCCAGCAGGCAGCCAGGACACACAGATACGCAGTATTTT
CASRQPGHTDTQYF
>TRBJ1-2|TRBD1|.|TRBV10-1
TGCGCCAGCGGGGACAGGGCGGGCTACACCTTC
CASGDRAGYTF
>TRBJ2-5|TRBD2|.|TRBV2
TGTGCCAGCAGGACTAGCGGGGGGGCAGAGACCCAGTACTTC
CASRTSGGAETQYF
>TRBJ2-7|.|.|TRBV30
TGTGCCTGGAGCGACCCCGCGGCTGGGACAAGCAATGCGCAGTACTTC
CAWSDPAAGTSNAQYF
>TRBJ2-2|.|.|TRBV30
TGTGCACACGGTGGGACCGTAGGGCGGGGTCAACTCACCGGGGAGCTGTTTTTT
CAHGGTVGRGQLTGELFF
>TRBJ1-2|.|.|TRBV10-2
TGCGCCAGCAGTGGAGGATTCAACTATGGCTACACCTTC
CASSGGFNYGYTF
>TRBJ2-7|TRBD1|.|TRBV18
TGTGCCAGCTCACCAGGGGGACAGACTTCGGGGGAGCAGTACTTC
CASSPGGQTSGEQYF
>TRBJ2-6|.|.|TRBV5-5
TGTGCCAGCAGCCAGACAGGCTCTGGGGCCAACGTCCTGACTTTC
CASSQTGSGANVLTF
>TRBJ1-2|.|.|TRBV7-2
TGTGCCAGCAGCTTAGCCAGGGAGGGGGGCTACACCTTC
CASSLAREGGYTF
>TRBJ1-2|.|.|TRBV28
TGTGCCAGCACCGCGGGGGAAGGAGGCTACACCTTC
CASTAGEGGYTF
>TRBJ2-7|TRBD2|.|TRBV3-1/TRBV3-2
TGTGCCAGCAGCCAAGAGGGGACTATCAGCTCCTACGAGCAGTACTTC
CASSQEGTISSYEQYF
>TRBJ2-6|.|once|TRBV4-1
TGCGCCAGCAGCCAAGTTCAGGTCTCTGGGGCCAACGTCCTGACTTTC
CASSQVQVSGANVLTF
>TRBJ1-3|TRBD1|.|TRBV18
TGTGCCAGCTCACAGACAGGGACAGGCGGAAACACCATATATTTT
CASSQTGTGGNTIYF
>TRBJ1-3|TRBD1|.|TRBV2
TGTGCCAGCAGCGAAAAGTGGACAGGGCGTGGAAACACCATATATTTT
CASSEKWTGRGNTIYF
>TRBJ1-1|.|.|TRBV7-9
TGTGCCAGCAGCTTAGCCGGGACACTGAACACTGAAGCTTTCTTT
CASSLAGTLNTEAFF
>TRBJ1-1|.|once|TRBV6-5
TGTGCCAGCAGATTTCCAGGGTCGAGCACTGAAGCTTTCTTT
CASRFPGSSTEAFF
>TRBJ2-1|TRBD2|.|TRBV7-2
TGTGCCAGCAGCTTAGCATCCTTAGCGGGAGGGCAGTTCTTC
CASSLASLAGGQFF
>TRBJ1-1|TRBD1|once|TRBV7-2
TGTGCCAGCAGCTTAAAGGGGGCCACTGAAGCTTTCTTT
CASSLKGATEAFF
>TRBJ1-4|.|.|TRBV5-6
TGTGCCAGCAGCGCTCTGGACAGTCTTGGGGAAAAACTGTTTTTT
CASSALDSLGEKLFF
>TRBJ2-2|TRBD1|.|TRBV2
TGTGCCAGCAGAGAAACAACAGGGGGCAACGGGGAGCTGTTTTTT
CASRETTGGNGELFF
>TRBJ2-5|.|.|TRBV7-8
TGTGCCAGCAGCTTAGGGTCTTTAGGGGGTCAAGAGACCCAGTACTTC
CASSLGSLGGQETQYF
>TRBJ1-6|.|.|TRBV11-3
TGTGCCAGCAGCACGGGGGGCTTTGGAGAGTCCTATAATTCACCCCTCCACTTT
CASSTGGFGESYNSPLHF
>TRBJ2-1|TRBD2|.|TRBV19
TGTGCCAGTAGTATTGGAACTAGCGGCACGGGTGAGCAGTTCTTC
CASSIGTSGTGEQFF